The 27 T cell receptor beta chains reported below all come from one sample, sequenced in a study of blood T cell repertoires in COVID-19. Assay used: immunoSEQ multiplex PCR; TCRdb lists only in-frame clones, some missing. The sample lists about 220,000 clones; about 91% were seen once. What was sequenced was PBMCs or T cells enriched from blood (not recorded which). These receptors originate from a woman in her thirties with acute COVID-19.

The V call is TRBV5-1, the J call TRBJ1-1, with D possibly TRBD1 on 6 matching bases. The V end was cut by 4 bases, the J end by 6 bases, with 19 bases between. The CDR3 consists of 15 residues. Germline V gives CDR1 SGHRS, CDR2 YFSETQ. The CDR3 reads CASSIKPDRPSEAFF. CDR3 coding DNA: TGCGCCAGCAGCATAAAGCCTGACAGGCCATCTGAAGCTTTCTTT.

This sequence joins TRBV5-4 and TRBJ1-4; tentative D call: TRBD1 (6 bases). This CDR3 spans 14 amino acids. Germline loops: CDR1 SGHNT, CDR2 YYREEE (reference sequence). Deletions cut 2 bases from V and 6 bases from J, with 11 bases between. In DNA, the CDR3 is TGTGCCAGCAGCTTACCAGGGGCGGATGAAAAACTGTTTTTT. Encoded protein: CASSLPGADEKLFF. The variable domain in full, with the rest retrieved from reference TRBV5-4 and TRBJ1-4, is ETGVTQSPTHLIKTRGQQVTLRCSSQSGHNTVSWYQQALGQGPQFIFQYYREEENGRGNFPPRFSGLQFPNYSSELNVNALELDDSALYLCASSLPGADEKLFFGSGTQLSVL.

The chain couples TRBV7-8 to TRBJ1-1; D might be TRBD1 (5 bases). Per germline, CDR1 SGHVS and CDR2 FQNEAQ. The V and J ends lost 5 bases and 0 bases respectively, with 10 bases between them. This CDR3 is 14 amino acids long. The CDR3, as DNA: TGTGCCAGCAGCCCAACGGGGGTGAACACTGAAGCTTTCTTT. Encoded protein: CASSPTGVNTEAFF. The full variable domain, in which reference TRBV7-8 and TRBJ1-1 provide the parts outside the CDR3, is GAGVSQSPRYKVAKRGQDVALRCDPISGHVSLFWYQQALGQGPEFLTYFQNEAQLDKSGLPSDRFFAERPEGSVSTLKIQRTQQEDSAVYLCASSPTGVNTEAFFGQGTRLTVV.

This chain links TRBV2 with TRBJ2-3, with D possibly being TRBD2 (5 bases). Trimming removed 5 bases from V and 6 bases from J, with 9 bases in between. This CDR3 contains 12 residues. The V gene's germline CDR1 is SNHLY and CDR2 FYNNEI. This CDR3 is CASSSQRDTQYF. CDR3 bases: TGTGCCAGCAGTTCACAGCGGGATACGCAGTATTTT.

V and J are TRBV7-2 and TRBJ1-5; D call uncertain. Germline V gene data show CDR1 as SGHTA and CDR2 as FQGNSA. V lost 1 base and J lost 3, with 4 bases in between. The CDR3 contains 13 residues. The CDR3, as DNA: TGTGCCAGCAGCTTAGACTTCAATCAGCCCCAGCATTTT. This encodes CASSLDFNQPQHF. Full variable domain (rest looked up from reference TRBV7-2 and TRBJ1-5): GAGVSQSPSNKVTEKGKDVELRCDPISGHTALYWYRQSLGQGLEFLIYFQGNSAPDKSGLPSDRFSAERTGGSVSTLTIQRTQQEDSAVYLCASSLDFNQPQHFGDGTRLSIL.

This clone showed up just a few times. The genes are TRBV5-1 and TRBJ2-1, with 9 bases that match TRBD1. In germline, CDR1 is SGHRS, CDR2 YFSETQ. This CDR3 has 20 amino acids. Trimming at V came to 1 base and at J to 0 bases, leaving 14 bases not matched to a gene. The CDR3 coding sequence is TGCGCCAGCAGCTTGAAGGGACAGGGAGTGGGGGAGAGCTCCTACAATGAGCAGTTCTTC. As protein: CASSLKGQGVGESSYNEQFF.

CDR3 loop: CALHRQSSYEQYF. The DNA for the CDR3 is TGTGCCTTACACAGGCAGAGCTCCTACGAGCAGTACTTC. This chain uses TRBV30 with TRBJ2-7, with D tentatively TRBD1 (5 bases). The germline V gene encodes CDR1 GTSNPN and CDR2 SVGIG (reference sequence). V was pared by 7 bases and J by 0 bases, with 13 bases between. The CDR3 runs to 13 residues.

The J gene is TRBJ1-2, the V gene TRBV4-1, with 7 bases matching TRBD1. V lost 4 bases to trimming and J lost 3 bases; unmatched junction nucleotides: 26. This CDR3 region has 21 residues. Per the germline V gene, CDR1 is MGHRA and CDR2 is YSYEKL. The CDR3 DNA follows: TGCGCCAGCAGCCTAAAGGGGGGAGCAGGGGGGCACAGTCGCCTTGACTATGGCTACACCTTC. Translation gives CASSLKGGAGGHSRLDYGYTF.

The rearrangement uses TRBV24-1 and TRBJ2-3; a weak D match, TRBD1 (5 bases). This CDR3 contains 16 residues. Trimming took 4 bases from V and 1 from J, leaving 14 bases between them. The germline CDR1 and CDR2 sequences are KGHDR and SFDVKD. The CDR3 DNA reads as TGTGCCACCAGTGACGACAGCGAACTGGGCACAGATACGCAGTATTTT. Amino acid sequence: CATSDDSELGTDTQYF.

Here the CDR3 DNA reads TGTGCCAGCTGTGAGATGGGACAGATGTCCTACAATGAGCAGTTCTTC. It translates to CASCEMGQMSYNEQFF. The V gene is TRBV19, the J gene TRBJ2-1; TRBD1 agrees at 7 bases. The germline gives CDR1 LNHDA, CDR2 SQIVND (reference sequence). The J segment lost 1 base and the V segment lost 9 bases, leaving 12 bases of the junction unmatched. There are 16 residues in the CDR3.

This clone was counted a few times. This chain uses TRBV10-3 with TRBJ2-2, with D perhaps matching TRBD2 (5 bases). The germline V gene has CDR1 ENHRY and CDR2 SYGVKD. V was clipped by 2 bases and J by 1 base, with 11 bases between them. This CDR3 is built from 16 residues. CDR3 loop: CAISERGQLNTGELFF. For the CDR3, the DNA is TGTGCCATCAGTGAGCGCGGGCAGTTGAACACCGGGGAGCTGTTTTTT.

On this clone itself: This may come from a read error, since a much larger clone is one base off. Other DNA sequences in this sample translate to the same CDR3. The chain has TRBV10-3 and TRBJ1-5; 7 bases align to TRBD1. The CDR3 length is 14 residues. The germline V gene has CDR1 ENHRY and CDR2 SYGVKD. J lost 0 bases, V lost 9 bases, and 5 bases had no gene match. The CDR3 nucleotides are TGTGCCATAGGTACAGGGGATAGCAATCAGCCCCAGCATTTT. Encoded protein: CAIGTGDSNQPQHF.

The rearrangement links TRBV5-1 to TRBJ2-5; 10 nucleotides match TRBD2. V was pared by 1 base and J by 10 bases, with 19 bases of the junction left unmatched. Germline CDR1 is SGHRS and CDR2 is YFSETQ. This CDR3 region has 18 residues. The DNA of the CDR3 is TGCGCCAGCAGCTTGACCTCCGAGCGGGGGGGCGGTATCCATCTCCAGTACTTC. Amino acids: CASSLTSERGGGIHLQYF.

This chain connects TRBV5-8 to TRBJ2-3, with a possible D match to TRBD2 (6 bases). The V end lost 1 base, the J end lost 2 bases, and 11 bases lay between the germline ends. Germline loops: CDR1 SGHTS, CDR2 YDEGEE. CDR3 length: 15 amino acids. The CDR3 reads CASSLLAGTTDTQYF. For the CDR3, the DNA is TGTGCCAGCAGCTTGTTGGCGGGGACCACAGATACGCAGTATTTT.

The rearrangement links TRBV21-1 to TRBJ1-5. TRBV21-1 is a known pseudogene. CDR3 length: 20 residues. The CDR3 nucleotides read TGTGCCAGCAGCGCCCGGACTTCGCCCTTTAGGGCTCATAGCAATCAGCCCCAGCATTTT. This translates into CASSARTSPFRAHSNQPQHF.

The chain recombines TRBV7-6 with TRBJ2-7, with 9 bases aligning to TRBD1. The V gene's germline CDR1 is SGHVS and CDR2 FNYEAQ. Trimming removed 5 bases from V and 5 bases from J; junction bases left unmatched: 10. The CDR3 runs 15 residues. CDR3 bases: TGTGCCAGCAGCCGGGACAGGGAGCGGGCGGACGAGCAGTACTTC. Protein: CASSRDRERADEQYF.

V is TRBV10-1 and J is TRBJ2-7, with D perhaps matching TRBD1 (6 bases). The germline V and J ends were trimmed by 2 bases and 5 bases, with 16 bases remaining between them. Germline values: CDR1 WNHNN, CDR2 SYGVQD (reference sequence). The length of the CDR3 is 15 residues. The CDR3 coding sequence is TGCGCCAGCAGTGAGGGGGGCCGGGTTGGGGACGAGCAGTACTTC. Protein sequence: CASSEGGRVGDEQYF.

This chain connects TRBV7-2 to TRBJ1-1, with 9 bases fitting TRBD1. CDR1 SGHTA and CDR2 FQGNSA come from the germline V gene. This CDR3 has 14 residues. J was trimmed by 5 bases and V by 4 bases; bases with no gene match: 5. The CDR3, as DNA: TGTGCCAGCAGCTCGGGACAGGGATGGACTGAAGCTTTCTTT. It is translated as CASSSGQGWTEAFF. The full variable domain, with the rest looked up from reference TRBV7-2 and TRBJ1-1, is GAGVSQSPSNKVTEKGKDVELRCDPISGHTALYWYRQSLGQGLEFLIYFQGNSAPDKSGLPSDRFSAERTGGSVSTLTIQRTQQEDSAVYLCASSSGQGWTEAFFGQGTRLTVV.

The chain combines TRBV6-8 with TRBJ2-7; 10 bases fit TRBD1. The germline gives CDR1 MNHGY, CDR2 SAAAGT. This CDR3 contains 14 residues. V lost 5 bases and J lost 6; bases outside the gene matches: 7. This CDR3 reads CASSNRDRGLEQYF. For the CDR3, the DNA is TGTGCCAGCAGTAACCGGGACAGGGGCCTCGAGCAGTACTTC.

The J gene is TRBJ1-1, the V gene TRBV9; 7 nucleotides align to TRBD1. V trimming: 4 bases; J trimming: 9 bases; junction bases outside the gene matches: 9. This CDR3 contains 13 residues. Germline values: CDR1 SGDLS, CDR2 YYNGEE. DNA of the CDR3: TGTGCCAGCAGCATCGAAGGGGGCGCCAAAGCTTTCTTT. It yields the protein CASSIEGGAKAFF.

This clone showed up just a few times. This chain uses TRBV19 with TRBJ1-2, with TRBD1 identical over 10 bases. V lost 3 bases to trimming and J lost 8 bases; unmatched junction nucleotides: 21. This CDR3 is 19 amino acids long. The germline gives CDR1 LNHDA, CDR2 SQIVND (reference sequence). CDR3 protein: CASSIHNVGGTGARRGYTF. Written as DNA, the CDR3 is TGTGCCAGTAGTATCCACAACGTCGGCGGGACAGGGGCCCGGCGGGGCTACACCTTC.

This chain joins TRBV5-1 and TRBJ1-2; D possibly corresponds to TRBD1 (5 bases). The V end lost 4 bases, the J end lost 3 bases, and 16 bases lay between the germline ends. The CDR3 runs to 15 residues. Germline V gene lookup returns CDR1 SGHRS and CDR2 YFSETQ. The CDR3 is CASSRKGGDDYGYTF. DNA of the CDR3: TGCGCCAGCAGCCGAAAAGGCGGGGACGACTATGGCTACACCTTC.

This clone was counted once. The rearrangement links TRBV10-3 to TRBJ1-5, with TRBD1 matching 8 bases. The CDR3 consists of 14 residues. Germline values: CDR1 ENHRY, CDR2 SYGVKD. Unmatched junction bases numbered 5, after V lost 4 bases and J lost 6 bases. The CDR3 nucleotides are TGTGCCATCAGTGGACAGGGGCAGGGTCAGCCCCAGCATTTT. Amino acid sequence: CAISGQGQGQPQHF.

The chain couples TRBV7-2 to TRBJ1-5, with 8 bases fitting TRBD1. Per the germline V gene, CDR1 is SGHTA and CDR2 is FQGNSA. Unmatched junction bases numbered 8, after V lost 3 bases and J lost 7 bases. The CDR3 has 15 amino acids. CDR3 DNA sequence: TGTGCCAGCAGCTTTGGACAGGGTGTAGGGCAGCCCCAGCATTTT. Translating it yields CASSFGQGVGQPQHF. The whole variable domain, remainder taken from reference TRBV7-2 and TRBJ1-5, is GAGVSQSPSNKVTEKGKDVELRCDPISGHTALYWYRQSLGQGLEFLIYFQGNSAPDKSGLPSDRFSAERTGGSVSTLTIQRTQQEDSAVYLCASSFGQGVGQPQHFGDGTRLSIL.

V usage is TRBV18 and J usage is TRBJ1-2; the D gene is possibly TRBD1 (5 bases). Trimming took 3 bases from V and 7 from J, leaving 12 bases between them. Germline CDR1 KGHSH, CDR2 LQKENI. The length of the CDR3 is 13 residues. The CDR3 spells CASSPTGRTGYTF. The CDR3 bases are TGTGCCAGCTCACCTACAGGCCGGACTGGCTACACCTTC.

This chain uses TRBV19 with TRBJ2-2; TRBD1 is a possible D gene (5 bases). Germline lookup yields CDR1 LNHDA and CDR2 SQIVND (reference sequence). This CDR3 is built from 14 residues. Trimming took 5 bases from V and 3 from J, leaving 10 bases between them. The chain's CDR3 is CASSPSGYTGELFF. In DNA form, the CDR3 reads TGTGCCAGTAGTCCCTCAGGGTACACCGGGGAGCTGTTTTTT.

This clone was seen a single time. The CDR3 protein is CASSPQGNTEAFF. The CDR3 DNA follows: TGTGCCAGCAGCCCTCAGGGGAACACTGAAGCTTTCTTT. V and J are TRBV3-1 (or the pseudogene TRBV3-2) and TRBJ1-1; TRBD1 might be the D (5 bases). The germline CDR1 and CDR2 sequences are LGHDT and YNNKEL (reference sequence). CDR3 size: 13 residues. Trimming took off 4 bases at V and 1 base at J, with 7 bases between the two ends.